This is a list of T cell receptor beta chains from one sample in a study of blood T cells in healthy people across ages. TCRdb called the 5' RACE reads again in MiXCR, with one record for every CDR3 protein. Here the sample spans 650,000 to 800,000 distinct CDR3 sequences, 40% to 50% being singletons. Material: blood. The receptors were gathered from a man in his 60s in good health. CDR3s include the opening cysteine and the closing phenylalanine or tryptophan. Each record gives: D gene, J gene, V gene, clone size, CDR3 protein, CDR3 DNA. D genes are given only for firm matches. Expanded clones get a size class; other rows say once, few or many, or leave the size out.

NA | TRBJ2-7 | TRBV7-9 | many | CASSLDRVSQQYF | TGTGCCAGCAGCTTAGACAGAGTCTCCCAGCAGTACTTC
TRBD2 | TRBJ2-3 | TRBV9 | NA | CASSVAGGKDTQYF | TGTGCCAGCAGCGTAGCGGGGGGTAAAGATACGCAGTATTTT
NA | TRBJ1-4 | TRBV12-3/TRBV12-4 | few | CASIIWGTNEKLFF | TGTGCCAGCATCATTTGGGGGACTAATGAAAAACTGTTTTTT
NA | TRBJ2-7 | TRBV7-9 | NA | CASSLKQERTAYEQYF | TGTGCCAGCAGCTTAAAGCAGGAGCGCACGGCCTACGAGCAGTACTTC
TRBD2 | TRBJ2-7 | TRBV7-9 | NA | CATEAGLGAYEQYF | TGTGCCACCGAAGCGGGACTAGGCGCCTACGAGCAGTACTTC
TRBD2 | TRBJ2-7 | TRBV5-1 | NA | CASRGLALNEQYF | TGCGCCAGCAGGGGACTAGCGTTGAACGAGCAGTACTTC
TRBD2 | TRBJ2-5 | TRBV20-1 | medium-sized | CSAEAGVFGETQYF | TGCAGTGCAGAAGCGGGGGTGTTCGGAGAGACCCAGTACTTC
TRBD1 | TRBJ2-1 | TRBV6-5 | NA | CASSRDRLNEQFF | TGTGCCAGCAGCCGGGACAGGTTAAATGAGCAGTTCTTC
NA | TRBJ1-1 | TRBV10-3 | NA | CAISDSATEAFF | TGTGCCATCAGTGATTCAGCCACTGAAGCTTTCTTT
TRBD1 | TRBJ1-6 | TRBV7-9 | NA | CASSAGTGALGPLHF | TGTGCCAGCAGCGCCGGGACAGGGGCCCTTGGACCCCTCCACTTT
NA | TRBJ1-6 | TRBV20-1 | few | CSATGDYNSPLHF | TGCAGTGCAACCGGGGATTATAATTCACCCCTCCACTTT
TRBD2 | TRBJ2-1 | TRBV6-1 | many | CASSGPAGGINNEQFF | TGTGCCAGCAGTGGACCAGCGGGGGGGATCAACAATGAGCAGTTCTTC
NA | TRBJ2-5 | TRBV5-1 | NA | CASKEWDTVKTQYF | TGCGCCAGCAAGGAATGGGACACCGTCAAGACCCAGTACTTC
NA | TRBJ2-1 | TRBV6-1 | NA | CASSEPGALNEQFF | TGTGCCAGCAGTGAACCAGGGGCCCTAAATGAGCAGTTCTTC
NA | TRBJ1-2 | TRBV7-2 | NA | CASSLVAEFYGYTF | TGTGCCAGCAGCTTAGTGGCAGAATTCTATGGCTACACCTTC
NA | TRBJ1-5 | TRBV28 | NA | CASSLWAVNSNQPQHF | TGTGCCAGCAGTTTATGGGCAGTGAATAGCAATCAGCCCCAGCATTTT
NA | TRBJ2-3 | TRBV20-1 | few | CSARGHPSTDTQYF | TGCAGTGCTAGGGGACACCCTAGCACAGATACGCAGTATTTT
NA | TRBJ2-7 | TRBV6-5 | NA | CASSALTGSYEQYF | TGTGCCAGCAGTGCCCTGACAGGTTCCTACGAGCAGTACTTC
TRBD1 | TRBJ2-2 | TRBV29-1 | NA | CSVGQGDTGELFF | TGCAGCGTCGGACAGGGCGACACCGGGGAGCTGTTTTTT
NA | TRBJ1-1 | TRBV12-5 | NA | CASGKNTEAFF | TGTGCTAGTGGTAAAAACACTGAAGCTTTCTTT
NA | TRBJ2-1 | TRBV15 | once | CATSRERGTYEQFF | TGTGCCACCAGCAGAGAGAGGGGGACCTATGAGCAGTTCTTC
NA | TRBJ1-6 | TRBV7-2 | few | CASSLGAGTDSPLHF | TGTGCCAGCAGCCTGGGGGCGGGAACCGATTCACCCCTCCACTTT
TRBD2 | TRBJ2-5 | TRBV27 | NA | CASSPGLAGGPGNEQYF | TGTGCCAGCAGTCCCGGACTAGCGGGGGGGCCTGGCAATGAGCAGTACTTC
NA | TRBJ1-6 | TRBV4-3 | NA | CASSQVAGGNSPLHF | TGCGCCAGCAGCCAAGTGGCGGGGGGTAATTCACCCCTCCACTTT